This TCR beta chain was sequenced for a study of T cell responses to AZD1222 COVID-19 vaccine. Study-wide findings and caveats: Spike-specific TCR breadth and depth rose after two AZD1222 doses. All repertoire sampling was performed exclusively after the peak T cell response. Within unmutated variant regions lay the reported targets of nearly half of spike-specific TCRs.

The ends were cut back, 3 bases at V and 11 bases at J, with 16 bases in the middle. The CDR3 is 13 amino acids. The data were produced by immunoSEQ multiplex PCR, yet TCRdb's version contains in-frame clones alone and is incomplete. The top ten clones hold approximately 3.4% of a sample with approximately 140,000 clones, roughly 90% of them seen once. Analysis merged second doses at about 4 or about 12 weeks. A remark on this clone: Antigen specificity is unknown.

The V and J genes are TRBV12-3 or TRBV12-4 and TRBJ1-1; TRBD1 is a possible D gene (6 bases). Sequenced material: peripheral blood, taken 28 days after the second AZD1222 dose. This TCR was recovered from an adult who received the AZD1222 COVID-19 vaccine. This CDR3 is CASSFYRVWRAFF. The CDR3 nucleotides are TGTGCCAGCAGTTTCTACAGGGTATGGCGGGCTTTCTTT.